The 9 T cell receptor beta chains listed next were all sequenced from one sample in a study of identical twins. TCRdb re-called the 5' RACE reads through MiXCR, storing one row per CDR3 protein. The sample consists of more than 350,000 distinct CDR3 sequences, roughly 9% of them appearing once. The sequenced sample was naive T cells sorted from blood. These receptors were obtained from a woman aged 45 to 65 in good health.

CDR3: CSALLSGRADTQYF. In nucleotides, the CDR3 is TGCAGTGCCCTTCTTAGCGGGAGGGCAGATACGCAGTATTTT. V usage is TRBV20-1 and J usage is TRBJ2-3; 11 bases are shared with TRBD2. The ends lost 6 bases at V and 4 bases at J; junction bases unmatched: 6. The CDR3 covers 14 residues. CDR1 is DFQATT and CDR2 is SNEGSKA in the germline V gene (reference sequence).

This clonotype turned up a few times. This chain links TRBV20-1 with TRBJ1-6; 7 nucleotides line up with TRBD1. This CDR3 contains 14 residues. V dropped 4 bases and J dropped 14; count of bases not matched to a gene: 14. Germline loops: CDR1 DFQATT, CDR2 SNEGSKA (reference sequence). The CDR3: CSATVGGGGGTLHF. The CDR3 nucleotides are TGCAGTGCTACAGTAGGGGGCGGAGGGGGCACCCTCCACTTT.

This clonotype was detected ten times or more. This chain uses TRBV29-1 with TRBJ2-1; 7 nucleotides match TRBD1. V shed 2 bases and J 2 bases; nucleotides not matched to a gene: 6. There are 15 residues in the CDR3. CDR1 is SQVTM and CDR2 is ANQGSEA in the germline V gene. The CDR3 loop reads CSVELAGTAYNEQFF. The CDR3 DNA follows: TGCAGCGTTGAACTCGCAGGGACAGCCTACAATGAGCAGTTCTTC.

The chain is built from TRBV6-6 and TRBJ2-5; TRBD2 matches 7 bases. The germline V gene encodes CDR1 MNHNY and CDR2 SVGAGI (reference sequence). After removal of 2 bases from V and 1 base from J, the junction contained 4 bases not matched to a gene. The CDR3 is 15 amino acids. Here the CDR3 reads CASSYGTTFQETQYF. Written as DNA, the CDR3 is TGTGCCAGCAGTTACGGGACTACATTCCAAGAGACCCAGTACTTC.

This clonotype was picked up a small number of times. This rearrangement joins TRBV12-3 or TRBV12-4 to TRBJ2-2; 7 nucleotides agree with TRBD2. The CDR3 has 17 amino acids. V gave up 1 base and J gave up 4 bases; unmatched junction bases: 9. CDR3 nucleotides: TGTGCCAGCAGTTTAGATTCCAGCGGGAAATTCACCGGGGAGCTGTTTTTT. Encoded protein: CASSLDSSGKFTGELFF.

The V gene is TRBV7-9, the J gene TRBJ1-4; TRBD1 is a possible D gene (6 bases). From germline, CDR1 is SEHNR and CDR2 FQNEAQ (reference sequence). The CDR3 covers 16 residues. V gave up 5 bases and J gave up 7 bases, with 20 bases separating them. CDR3 in amino acids: CASSGGRGREFEKLFF. DNA of the CDR3: TGTGCCAGCAGCGGAGGCAGGGGACGGGAGTTTGAAAAACTGTTTTTT.

The chain recombines TRBV5-1 with TRBJ2-5; TRBD2 aligns across 9 bases. This CDR3 is built from 14 residues. V lost 6 bases and J lost 5; bases outside the gene matches: 8. The V gene's germline CDR1 is SGHRS and CDR2 YFSETQ. The DNA for the CDR3 is TGCGCCAGCATCCCGGGACTAGCCCGGGAGACCCAGTACTTC. It translates to CASIPGLARETQYF. Complete variable domain (other parts from reference TRBV5-1 and TRBJ2-5): KAGVTQTPRYLIKTRGQQVTLSCSPISGHRSVSWYQQTPGQGLQFLFEYFSETQRNKGNFPGRFSGRQFSNSRSEMNVSTLELGDSALYLCASIPGLARETQYFGPGTRLLVL.

This rearrangement joins TRBV6-4 to TRBJ1-2, with D tentatively TRBD1 (5 bases). Trimming cost V 6 bases and J 4 bases, with 18 bases left between them. The CDR3 sequence is 15 residues long. Per germline, CDR1 MRHNA and CDR2 SNTAGT. In DNA, the CDR3 is TGTGCCAGCAGCCCCGGGACGGGGGGTAGCTATGGCTACACCTTC. Translated, it gives CASSPGTGGSYGYTF.

This clonotype appeared a few times. The V call is TRBV5-1, the J call TRBJ2-1; TRBD2 agrees at 9 bases. The CDR3 loop spans 17 amino acids. V dropped 0 bases and J dropped 3; count of bases not matched to a gene: 7. Germline lookup yields CDR1 SGHRS and CDR2 YFSETQ. Here the CDR3 reads CASSLAGLAGIYNEQFF. The CDR3 DNA is TGCGCCAGCAGCTTGGCTGGTCTAGCGGGAATCTACAATGAGCAGTTCTTC.